This TCR beta chain was found in a study of T cell responses to AZD1222 COVID-19 vaccine. The CDR3 consists of 16 residues. Germline trimming cut 0 bases from V and 4 bases from J; bases unmatched to any gene: 2. CDR1 and CDR2 (germline): MRHNA, SNTAGT. Here immunoSEQ multiplex PCR was the method, and the copy in TCRdb shows in-frame clones only, minus some. The data show approximately 130,000 clones, 88% seen once. This sequence originates from an adult who received the AZD1222 COVID-19 vaccine. The chain combines TRBV6-4 with TRBJ2-1; 11 nucleotides line up with TRBD1. The sample in question was peripheral blood, obtained 28 days after the second AZD1222 dose. CDR3: CASSDSGQGAYNEQFF. In DNA form, the CDR3 reads TGTGCCAGCAGTGACTCTGGACAGGGGGCTTACAATGAGCAGTTCTTC.